This TCR beta chain was recovered during a study of T-cell reconstitution after alpha-beta-depleted transplantation in children (dated by TCRdb to the mid-2010s). For the wider study: T-cell immune reconstitution after TCRalphabeta/CD19-depleted allogeneic hematopoietic cell transplantation in children was quantitatively tracked in the study by means of TCR repertoire profiling.

General conclusions and limits of the study: Apparently early alphabetaT-cell count recovery about two months after transplant reportedly relied on only several hundred rapidly expanded clones derived from non-depleted graft cells. Over subsequent months, a decline in hyperexpanded clone frequencies was noted, and after one year, T-cell counts and TCRbeta diversity were mostly ascribed to newly produced T cells. In some patients, high TCRbeta diversity at day 60 was attributed to recipient T cells and intrathymic progenitors that had survived conditioning.

Spanning cysteine to phenylalanine, the CDR3 consists of 15 amino acids. Just the 45-base CDR3 DNA is kept, in frame starting at base 1. The germline V gene (reference sequence) gives CDR1 as SGHKS and CDR2 as YYEKEE. The junction carries 18 bases between V and J, which are trimmed by 4 bases and 10 bases respectively. Comment on this clonotype: Its recognized antigen is unknown. The record has no base qualities; no much larger clone is one base away.

The method was PCR. The data were produced on an Illumina HiSeq 2500. Molecular barcoding was employed in the preparation of TCR libraries, with unique molecular identifiers being used to normalize TCRbeta repertoire quantification. TCRdb trimmed the raw reads at Q25, called clones with MiXCR and kept productive beta chains. Rows are unified per CDR3 protein, each entry keeping the most common DNA and genes. The sample table holds approximately 130,000 distinct CDR3 sequences, of which about 9.6% were seen once. Clones ranked in the top ten supply about 24% of the sample. This specimen's treatment or condition label, per the study, means: allogeneic hematopoietic cell transplantation with graft depleted of TCRalphabeta T cells and CD19 B cells. TCRalphabeta/CD19-depleted allogeneic hematopoietic cell grafts were given to the transplant recipients, all of whom were children.

The rearrangement combines TRBV5-5 with TRBJ1-6, with a weak D call of TRBD1 (6 bases match). The receptor comes from a girl in the first two years of life who had a stem cell transplant for combined immunodeficiency, so the T cells may come from the graft donor. The sequencing here drew on PBMCs, mostly from graft donor cells, taken 180 days after TCRalphabeta/CD19-depleted stem cell transplant. CDR3 region: CASSMLGQRDSPLHF. The nucleotide sequence is TGTGCCAGCAGCATGTTGGGACAAAGAGACTCACCCCTCCACTTT.